The 9 T cell receptor beta chains reported below all come from one sample, sequenced in a study of cytomegalovirus exposure and HLA in healthy donors. The PCR made use of 60 Vbeta and 13 Jbeta primers. The repertoire was sequenced with immunoSEQ multiplex PCR; TCRdb's copy has only in-frame clones and lacks some. Found here are 210,000 or so clones, about 80% of them singletons; the top ten hold under 0.8%. Sequencing was done on a sample of PBMCs. Receptors originate from a man aged 18 to 35 in good health and CMV-seronegative.

This chain connects TRBV5-4 to TRBJ2-5, with D perhaps matching TRBD1 (6 bases). V lost 2 bases and J lost 2, with 10 bases in between. The CDR3 has 14 residues. Per the germline V gene, CDR1 is SGHNT and CDR2 is YYREEE (reference sequence). CDR3 sequence reads: CASSLGTPQETQYF. CDR3 coding DNA: TGTGCCAGCAGCTTAGGGACACCTCAAGAGACCCAGTACTTC.

The rearrangement links TRBV7-6 to TRBJ1-5; maybe TRBD1 (6 bases). V was shortened by 5 bases and J by 1 base, with 15 bases between the two germline ends. This CDR3 contains 16 residues. Germline V gives CDR1 SGHVS, CDR2 FNYEAQ. The CDR3 loop reads CASSPSGGWSNQPQHF. As DNA, the CDR3 is TGTGCCAGCAGCCCTTCGGGGGGCTGGAGCAATCAGCCCCAGCATTTT.

The chain carries TRBV2 and TRBJ1-1; D call uncertain. Germline-derived CDR1 and CDR2 are SNHLY and FYNNEI. The CDR3 has 14 residues. The V and J ends lost 7 bases and 0 bases respectively, with 12 bases between them. The CDR3 loop reads CASTRALMNTEAFF. CDR3 nucleotide sequence: TGTGCCAGCACGAGGGCTCTCATGAACACTGAAGCTTTCTTT.

This rearrangement joins TRBV10-3 to TRBJ1-1; D call uncertain. V lost 1 base and J 0 bases, leaving 9 bases between the germline ends. Germline CDR1 is ENHRY and CDR2 is SYGVKD. There are 15 residues in the CDR3. The CDR3 DNA follows: TGTGCCATCAGTGAGTTTAATACAATGAACACTGAAGCTTTCTTT. Translated: CAISEFNTMNTEAFF.

V is TRBV11-2 and J is TRBJ2-7, with unresolved D. V shed 0 bases and J shed 4 bases, with 13 bases lying between them. The CDR3 consists of 15 residues. CDR1 is SGHAT, CDR2 FQNNGV, per germline. CDR3 nucleotide sequence: TGTGCCAGCAGCTTAGATCAGTACAGTGGTTACGAGCAGTACTTC. Amino acid sequence: CASSLDQYSGYEQYF.

This rearrangement joins TRBV27 to TRBJ2-5; the match to TRBD2 covers 14 bases. CDR1 is MNHEY and CDR2 is SMNVEV in the germline V gene (reference sequence). Losses at the gene ends were 5 bases for V and 5 bases for J; bases not matched to a gene: 13. This CDR3 contains 18 residues. The CDR3 DNA reads TGTGCCAGCAGTCCCAGGACTAGCGGGAGGACCAGTAGGGAGACCCAGTACTTC. Its protein product is CASSPRTSGRTSRETQYF.

In this sample, this clone turned up a few times. The rearrangement uses TRBV4-1 and TRBJ2-5; 7 nucleotides line up with TRBD1. The DNA end is a closer match to TRBJ2-7, so the J assignment may be wrong. From germline, CDR1 is MGHRA and CDR2 YSYEKL. The CDR3 length is 15 residues. The CDR3 DNA is TGCGCCAGCAGCCCCACACTGACAGGGCCCTACGAGCAGTACTTC. It translates to CASSPTLTGPYEQYF.

This chain uses TRBV7-9 with TRBJ2-7; 8 nucleotides line up with TRBD2. The CDR3 consists of 13 residues. V dropped 7 bases and J dropped 6; count of bases not matched to a gene: 8. Germline V gives CDR1 SEHNR, CDR2 FQNEAQ (reference sequence). CDR3 in DNA: TGTGCCAGCAACCGACCGGGGGGGTCCGAGCAGTACTTC. Encoded protein: CASNRPGGSEQYF. The complete variable domain, with remaining parts taken from reference TRBV7-9 and TRBJ2-7, reads DTGVSQNPRHKITKRGQNVTFRCDPISEHNRLYWYRQTLGQGPEFLTYFQNEAQLEKSRLLSDRFSAERPKGSFSTLEIQRTEQGDSAMYLCASNRPGGSEQYFGPGTRLTVT.

The chain combines TRBV27 with TRBJ1-2; possible D gene TRBD1, 5 bases. This CDR3 is built from 13 residues. Germline CDR1 and CDR2: MNHEY and SMNVEV (reference sequence). Trimming left V 6 bases short and J 7 bases short, with 15 bases between. The CDR3 coding sequence is TGTGCCAGCAGCATAGGGGCGCGGGGTGGCTACACCTTC. Translated, it gives CASSIGARGGYTF.